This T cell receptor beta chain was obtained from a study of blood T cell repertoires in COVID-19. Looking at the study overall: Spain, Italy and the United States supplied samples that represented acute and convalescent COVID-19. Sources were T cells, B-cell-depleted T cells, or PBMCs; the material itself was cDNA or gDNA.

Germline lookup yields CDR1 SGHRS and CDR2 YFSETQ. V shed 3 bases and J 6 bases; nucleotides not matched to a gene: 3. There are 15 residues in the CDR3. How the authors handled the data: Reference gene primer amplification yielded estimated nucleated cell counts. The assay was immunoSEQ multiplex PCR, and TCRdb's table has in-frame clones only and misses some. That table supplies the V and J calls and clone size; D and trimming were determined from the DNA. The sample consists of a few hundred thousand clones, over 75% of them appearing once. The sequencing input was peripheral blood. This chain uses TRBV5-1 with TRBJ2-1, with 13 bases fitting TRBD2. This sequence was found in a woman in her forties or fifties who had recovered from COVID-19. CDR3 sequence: CASSWTSGRGNEQFF. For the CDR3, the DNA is TGCGCCAGCAGCTGGACTAGCGGGAGAGGCAATGAGCAGTTCTTC. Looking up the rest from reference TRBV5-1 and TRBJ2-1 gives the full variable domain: KAGVTQTPRYLIKTRGQQVTLSCSPISGHRSVSWYQQTPGQGLQFLFEYFSETQRNKGNFPGRFSGRQFSNSRSEMNVSTLELGDSALYLCASSWTSGRGNEQFFGPGTRLTVL.